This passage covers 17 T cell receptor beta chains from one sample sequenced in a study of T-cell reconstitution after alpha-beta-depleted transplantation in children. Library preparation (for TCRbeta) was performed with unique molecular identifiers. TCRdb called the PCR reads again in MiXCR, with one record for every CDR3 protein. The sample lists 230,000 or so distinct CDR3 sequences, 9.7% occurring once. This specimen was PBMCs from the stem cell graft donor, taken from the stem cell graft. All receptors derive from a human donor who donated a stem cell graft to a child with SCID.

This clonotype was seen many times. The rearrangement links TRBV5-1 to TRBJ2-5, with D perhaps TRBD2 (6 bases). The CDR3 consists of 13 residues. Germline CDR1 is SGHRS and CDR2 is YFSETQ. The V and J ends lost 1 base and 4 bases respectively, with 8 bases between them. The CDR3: CASSLLAAETQYF. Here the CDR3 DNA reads TGCGCCAGCAGCTTGTTAGCGGCAGAGACCCAGTACTTC. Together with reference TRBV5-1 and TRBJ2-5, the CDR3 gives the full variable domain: KAGVTQTPRYLIKTRGQQVTLSCSPISGHRSVSWYQQTPGQGLQFLFEYFSETQRNKGNFPGRFSGRQFSNSRSEMNVSTLELGDSALYLCASSLLAAETQYFGPGTRLLVL.

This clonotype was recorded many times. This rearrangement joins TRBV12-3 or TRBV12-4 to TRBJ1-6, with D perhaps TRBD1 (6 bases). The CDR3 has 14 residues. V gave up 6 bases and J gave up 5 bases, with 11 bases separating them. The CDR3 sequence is CASSNRDNNSPLHF. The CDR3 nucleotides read TGTGCCAGCAGCAACCGGGACAATAATTCACCCCTCCACTTT.

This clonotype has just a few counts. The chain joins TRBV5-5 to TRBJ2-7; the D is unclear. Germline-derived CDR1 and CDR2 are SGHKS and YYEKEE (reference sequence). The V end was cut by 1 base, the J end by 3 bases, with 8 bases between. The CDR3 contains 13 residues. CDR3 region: CASSLRSYYEQYF. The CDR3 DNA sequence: TGTGCCAGCAGCTTGCGGAGTTACTACGAGCAGTACTTC.

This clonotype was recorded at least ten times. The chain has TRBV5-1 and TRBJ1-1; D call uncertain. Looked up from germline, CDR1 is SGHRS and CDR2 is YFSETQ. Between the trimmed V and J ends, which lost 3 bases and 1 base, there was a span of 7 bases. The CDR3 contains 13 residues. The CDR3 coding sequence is TGCGCCAGCAGCTCTAGCCCGAACACTGAAGCTTTCTTT. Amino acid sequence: CASSSSPNTEAFF.

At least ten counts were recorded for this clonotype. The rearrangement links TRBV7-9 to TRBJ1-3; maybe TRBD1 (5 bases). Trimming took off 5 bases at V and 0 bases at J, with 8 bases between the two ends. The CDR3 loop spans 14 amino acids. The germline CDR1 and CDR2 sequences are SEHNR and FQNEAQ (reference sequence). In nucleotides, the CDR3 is TGTGCCAGCAGCCCAGGGATCTCTGGAAACACCATATATTTT. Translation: CASSPGISGNTIYF.

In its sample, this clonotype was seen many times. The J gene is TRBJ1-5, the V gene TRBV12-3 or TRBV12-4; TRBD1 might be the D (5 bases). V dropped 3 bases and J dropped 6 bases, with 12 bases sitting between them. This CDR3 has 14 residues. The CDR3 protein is CASSLGQNSQPQHF. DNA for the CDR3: TGTGCCAGCAGTTTGGGGCAGAATAGTCAGCCCCAGCATTTT.

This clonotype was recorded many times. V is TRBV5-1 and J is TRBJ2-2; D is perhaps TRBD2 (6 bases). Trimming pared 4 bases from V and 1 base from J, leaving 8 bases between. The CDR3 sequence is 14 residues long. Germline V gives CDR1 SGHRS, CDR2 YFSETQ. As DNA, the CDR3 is TGCGCCAGCAGCCGGGGGATGAACACCGGGGAGCTGTTTTTT. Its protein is CASSRGMNTGELFF.

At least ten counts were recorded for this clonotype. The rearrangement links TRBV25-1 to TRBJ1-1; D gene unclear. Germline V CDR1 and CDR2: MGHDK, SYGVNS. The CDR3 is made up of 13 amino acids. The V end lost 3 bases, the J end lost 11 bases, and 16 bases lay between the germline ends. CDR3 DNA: TGTGCCAGCAGTGATGTTCGGGTCGCGGTGGCTTTCTTT. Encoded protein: CASSDVRVAVAFF.

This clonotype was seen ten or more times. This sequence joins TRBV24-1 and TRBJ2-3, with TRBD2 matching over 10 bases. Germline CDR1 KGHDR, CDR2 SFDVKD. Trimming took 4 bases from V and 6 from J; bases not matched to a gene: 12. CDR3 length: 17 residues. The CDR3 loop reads CATSEAPRAGGSDTQYF. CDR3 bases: TGTGCCACCAGTGAGGCCCCAAGAGCGGGGGGGTCGGATACGCAGTATTTT.

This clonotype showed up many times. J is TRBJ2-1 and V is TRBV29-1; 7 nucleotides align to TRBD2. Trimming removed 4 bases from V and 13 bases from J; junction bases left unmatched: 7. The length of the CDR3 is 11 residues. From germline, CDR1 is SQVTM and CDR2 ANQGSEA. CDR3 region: CSVGLGTNQFF. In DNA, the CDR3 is TGCAGCGTTGGCTTGGGGACTAATCAGTTCTTC.

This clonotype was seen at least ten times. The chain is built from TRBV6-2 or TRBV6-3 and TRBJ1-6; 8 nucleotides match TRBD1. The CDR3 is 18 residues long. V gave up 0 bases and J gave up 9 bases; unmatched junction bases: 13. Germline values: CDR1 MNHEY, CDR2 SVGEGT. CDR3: CASSYSGQGDPLLSPLHF. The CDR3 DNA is TGTGCCAGCAGTTACTCCGGACAGGGTGACCCCCTACTTTCACCCCTCCACTTT.

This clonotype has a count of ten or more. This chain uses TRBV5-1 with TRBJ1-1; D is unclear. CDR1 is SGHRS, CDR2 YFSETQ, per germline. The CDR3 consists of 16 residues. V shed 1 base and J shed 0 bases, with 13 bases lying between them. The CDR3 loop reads CASSLKVAALNTEAFF. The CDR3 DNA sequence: TGCGCCAGCAGCTTGAAGGTCGCAGCCCTGAACACTGAAGCTTTCTTT.

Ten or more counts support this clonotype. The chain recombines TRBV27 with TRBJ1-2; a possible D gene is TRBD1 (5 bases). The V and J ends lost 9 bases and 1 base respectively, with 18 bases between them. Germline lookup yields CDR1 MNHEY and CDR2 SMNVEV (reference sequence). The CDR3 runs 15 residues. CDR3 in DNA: TGTGCCAGTTCTCCAAGGGGACCGGTTAACTATGGCTACACCTTC. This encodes CASSPRGPVNYGYTF.

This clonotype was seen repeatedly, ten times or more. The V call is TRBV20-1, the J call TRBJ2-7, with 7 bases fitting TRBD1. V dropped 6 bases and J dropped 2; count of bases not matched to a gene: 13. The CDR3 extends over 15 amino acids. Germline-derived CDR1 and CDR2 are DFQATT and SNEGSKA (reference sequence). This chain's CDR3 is CSAETGTEITYEQYF. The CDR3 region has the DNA TGCAGTGCCGAAACCGGGACAGAAATAACCTACGAGCAGTACTTC.

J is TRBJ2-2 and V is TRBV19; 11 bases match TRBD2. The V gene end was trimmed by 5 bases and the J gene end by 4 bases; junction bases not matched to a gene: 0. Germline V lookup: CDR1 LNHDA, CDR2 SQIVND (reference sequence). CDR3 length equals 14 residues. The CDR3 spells CASSGTSGTGELFF. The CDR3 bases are TGTGCCAGTAGTGGGACTAGCGGCACCGGGGAGCTGTTTTTT.

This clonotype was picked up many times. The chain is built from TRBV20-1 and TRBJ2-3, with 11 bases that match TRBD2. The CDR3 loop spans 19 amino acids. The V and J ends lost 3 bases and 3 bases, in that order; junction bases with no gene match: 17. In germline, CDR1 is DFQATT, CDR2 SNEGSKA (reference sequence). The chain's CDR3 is CSARGLAESRAPHTDTQYF. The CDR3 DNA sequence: TGCAGTGCTAGGGGACTAGCGGAATCTAGGGCCCCCCATACAGATACGCAGTATTTT.

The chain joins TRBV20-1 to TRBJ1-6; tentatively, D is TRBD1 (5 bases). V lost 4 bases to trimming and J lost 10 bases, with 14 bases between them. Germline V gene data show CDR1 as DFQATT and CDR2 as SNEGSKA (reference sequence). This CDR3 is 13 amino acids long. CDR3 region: CSANSAGWSPLHF. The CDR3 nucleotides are TGCAGTGCTAATTCGGCAGGGTGGTCACCCCTCCACTTT.